This entry lists 32 T cell receptor beta chains sequenced from one sample in a study of identical twins. One entry per CDR3 protein results from TCRdb running MiXCR on the 5' RACE reads. The sample lists approximately 150,000 distinct CDR3 sequences, roughly 3.2% occurring once. Sequenced input: memory T cells sorted from blood. These receptors originate from a man aged 18-30 years in good health.

Many counts were recorded for this clonotype. This chain joins TRBV11-2 and TRBJ2-7; D perhaps matches TRBD1 (8 bases). V lost 5 bases to trimming and J lost 3 bases, with 17 bases between them. This CDR3 spans 15 amino acids. CDR1 is SGHAT and CDR2 is FQNNGV in the germline V gene. In DNA, the CDR3 is TGTGCCAGCAGCAGTAACAGGGGGGGATTCTACGAGCAGTACTTC. Amino acid sequence: CASSSNRGGFYEQYF.

This clonotype has just a few counts. CDR3 DNA sequence: TGCGCCAGCACCAACGGGGGCGGGAGAGCTTCCGAGACCCAGTACTTC. This gives the protein CASTNGGGRASETQYF. V usage is TRBV5-1 and J usage is TRBJ2-5; D might be TRBD2 (7 bases). Germline V gene lookup returns CDR1 SGHRS and CDR2 YFSETQ. V dropped 6 bases and J dropped 5 bases, with 23 bases sitting between them. CDR3 size: 16 residues.

On this clonotype: A much larger clone differs from this one at a single base, so this may be a read error. The chain carries TRBV12-3 or TRBV12-4 and TRBJ2-4, with TRBD1 matching 9 bases. This CDR3 region has 14 residues. The CDR3 coding sequence is TGTGCCAGCAGCCGGGGACAGGGAATCAACAATCAGTACTTC. Encoded protein: CASSRGQGINNQYF.

This clonotype has at least ten counts. The chain recombines TRBV4-1 with TRBJ2-1, with D unresolved. CDR1 and CDR2 (germline): MGHRA, YSYEKL. Trimming took off 4 bases at V and 7 bases at J, with 8 bases between the two ends. CDR3 length equals 12 residues. CDR3 in DNA: TGCGCCAGCAGCCTGACTCCGAATGAGCAGTTCTTC. Encoded protein: CASSLTPNEQFF.

There are many counts of this clonotype. The J gene is TRBJ2-1, the V gene TRBV5-5; TRBD2 agrees at 10 bases. Germline loops: CDR1 SGHKS, CDR2 YYEKEE (reference sequence). The V and J ends lost 4 bases and 8 bases, in that order; junction bases with no gene match: 6. This CDR3 has 14 residues. Here the CDR3 reads CASSIGTSVDEQFF. For the CDR3, the DNA is TGTGCCAGCAGCATAGGGACTAGCGTGGATGAGCAGTTCTTC.

This clonotype was recorded at least ten times. The chain carries TRBV29-1 and TRBJ2-5; D tentatively fits TRBD1 or TRBD2 (6 bases each). V was pared by 7 bases and J by 5 bases, with 17 bases between. CDR3 length equals 13 residues. Germline V gene lookup returns CDR1 SQVTM and CDR2 ANQGSEA. The CDR3 protein is CSAPFGGLETQYF. The CDR3 nucleotides are TGCAGCGCACCGTTCGGGGGCTTGGAGACCCAGTACTTC.

The table lists this clonotype with many counts. The CDR3 protein is CASSLIFTGGNGNTIYF. CDR3 DNA: TGTGCCAGCAGCCTAATATTCACAGGGGGCAACGGAAACACCATATATTTT. V and J are TRBV7-2 and TRBJ1-3; TRBD1 matches at 9 bases. This CDR3 has 17 residues. Germline-derived CDR1 and CDR2 are SGHTA and FQGNSA. Trimming cost V 5 bases and J 4 bases; bases outside gene matches: 12.

This clonotype has at least ten counts. This sequence joins TRBV20-1 and TRBJ2-7; a weak D match, TRBD1 (5 bases). The CDR3 has 12 amino acids. Trimming shortened V by 5 bases and J by 6 bases, and 14 bases separated the two germline ends. CDR1 DFQATT and CDR2 SNEGSKA come from the germline V gene (reference sequence). As DNA, the CDR3 is TGCAGTGCTCCCCTGTCAGGGCGCGAGCAGTACGTC. Translation: CSAPLSGREQYV.

This clonotype has a count of ten or more. The CDR3 region is CASSPTGGAYEQYV. As DNA, the CDR3 is TGTGCCAGCAGTCCTACAGGGGGCGCCTACGAGCAGTACGTC. This chain uses TRBV27 with TRBJ2-7; 9 bases line up with TRBD1. Germline CDR1 is MNHEY and CDR2 is SMNVEV (reference sequence). The CDR3 extends over 14 amino acids. Germline trimming cut 5 bases from V and 2 bases from J; bases unmatched to any gene: 4.

For this clonotype: One base away lies a much larger clone, so this may be a sequencing read error. The CDR3 end shows no conserved phenylalanine or tryptophan, and so a read error is likely. The chain couples TRBV6-1 to TRBJ2-7, with D perhaps matching TRBD1 or TRBD2 (5 bases each). Germline V gene data show CDR1 as MNHNS and CDR2 as SASEGT. Trimming stripped 8 bases from V and 2 bases from J, with 13 bases between. CDR3 length: 13 amino acids. CDR3 nucleotides: TGTGCCAGCGGGGGTGTTGGGACCTACGAGCAGTACTGC. Protein product: CASGGVGTYEQYC.

This clonotype was seen many times. The chain has TRBV7-2 and TRBJ1-1; 8 positions agree with TRBD1. Germline loops: CDR1 SGHTA, CDR2 FQGNSA. The CDR3 extends over 14 amino acids. After removal of 5 bases from V and 4 bases from J, the junction contained 6 bases not matched to a gene. CDR3 in DNA: TGTGCCAGCAGCCCCGGACAGGGTAGCACTGAAGCTTTCTTT. This codes for CASSPGQGSTEAFF.

The sample holds a few counts of this clonotype. This chain connects TRBV20-1 to TRBJ2-7; weak D call: TRBD2 (5 bases). Germline V CDR1 and CDR2: DFQATT, SNEGSKA (reference sequence). The CDR3 is made up of 13 amino acids. V dropped 5 bases and J dropped 2 bases, with 13 bases sitting between them. The CDR3 DNA reads TGCAGTGCTGAGGCGGGCGCTACCTACGAGCAGTACTTC. It encodes CSAEAGATYEQYF.

At least ten counts were recorded for this clonotype. The chain couples TRBV29-1 to TRBJ2-1; D is possibly TRBD2 (5 bases). V lost 4 bases and J 3 bases, leaving 13 bases between the germline ends. CDR1 and CDR2 from the germline V gene are SQVTM and ANQGSEA. The CDR3 extends over 14 amino acids. In nucleotides, the CDR3 is TGCAGCGTTGTTGAGCGGTATTTCTACAATGAGCAGTTCTTC. Protein sequence: CSVVERYFYNEQFF.

This clonotype has a count of ten or more. The V call is TRBV28, the J call TRBJ1-2, with 7 bases that match TRBD1. Germline assignment: CDR1 MDHEN and CDR2 SYDVKM. V shed 6 bases and J 6 bases; nucleotides not matched to a gene: 16. The CDR3 is made up of 16 amino acids. CDR3 in DNA: TGTGCCAGCAGGGTCCCAGCAGGGGGGAGCGACGATGGCTACACCTTC. This gives the protein CASRVPAGGSDDGYTF.

This clonotype has at least ten counts. The chain joins TRBV20-1 to TRBJ2-5; 10 bases match TRBD2. J was trimmed by 1 base and V by 5 bases; bases with no gene match: 16. The CDR3 has 18 residues. CDR1 is DFQATT, CDR2 SNEGSKA, per germline (reference sequence). CDR3 residues: CSAEIAGGGGPPQETQYF. The CDR3 DNA reads TGCAGTGCTGAAATAGCGGGAGGAGGGGGGCCACCCCAAGAGACCCAGTACTTC.

This clonotype was detected ten times or more. This chain joins TRBV9 and TRBJ2-3; a weak D match, TRBD1 (6 bases). Trimming stripped 2 bases from V and 4 bases from J, with 8 bases between. The CDR3 contains 13 residues. The germline CDR1 and CDR2 sequences are SGDLS and YYNGEE. The CDR3, as DNA: TGTGCCAGCAGCGTTCAGGGGCCAGATACGCAGTATTTT. Protein sequence: CASSVQGPDTQYF.

This sequence joins TRBV11-2 and TRBJ1-2, with D possibly TRBD1 on 6 matching bases. The CDR3 has 12 residues. Trimming stripped 7 bases from V and 3 bases from J, with 9 bases between. In germline, CDR1 is SGHAT, CDR2 FQNNGV. CDR3 sequence reads: CASKGGDYGYTF. CDR3 sequence (DNA): TGTGCCAGCAAAGGGGGAGACTATGGCTACACCTTC.

This clonotype was observed at least ten times. This chain connects TRBV6-5 to TRBJ1-1; TRBD1 is a possible D gene (6 bases). The CDR3 covers 14 residues. Trimming took 5 bases from V and 2 from J, leaving 12 bases between them. The germline V gene encodes CDR1 MNHEY and CDR2 SVGAGI. The CDR3 is CASSIRDTNTEAFF. The CDR3 DNA follows: TGTGCCAGCAGTATACGGGACACCAACACTGAAGCTTTCTTT.

This clonotype showed up many times. The rearrangement links TRBV4-3 to TRBJ2-2; unclear D gene. Germline V lookup: CDR1 LGHNA, CDR2 YSLEER. CDR3 length equals 15 residues. Deletions cut 6 bases from V and 5 bases from J, with 16 bases between. This CDR3 reads CASRQNGPETGELFF. The CDR3 nucleotides are TGCGCCAGCAGACAAAACGGCCCCGAGACCGGGGAGCTGTTTTTT.

This clonotype was detected many times. CDR3 bases: TGCAGTGCTAGATTGAAGGGGACTCCAGCTAACTATGGCTACACCTTC. It encodes CSARLKGTPANYGYTF. The chain recombines TRBV20-1 with TRBJ1-2, with D possibly TRBD1 on 5 matching bases. CDR1 and CDR2 (germline): DFQATT, SNEGSKA (reference sequence). This CDR3 region has 16 residues. V shed 2 bases and J shed 0 bases, with 16 bases lying between them.

This clonotype appeared many times. CDR3 coding DNA: TGTGCCAGCAGCCTACGGACTAGCGGGAGGCTCTACAATGAGCAGTTCTTC. Translation gives CASSLRTSGRLYNEQFF. This sequence joins TRBV6-1 and TRBJ2-1; 14 bases agree with TRBD2. CDR1 and CDR2 from the germline V gene are MNHNS and SASEGT. The CDR3 loop spans 17 amino acids. Trimming removed 6 bases from V and 3 bases from J; junction bases left unmatched: 7.

This clonotype was picked up many times. The chain joins TRBV4-3 to TRBJ2-7, with D maybe TRBD2 (7 bases). Trimming left V 4 bases short and J 1 base short, with 14 bases between. The CDR3 loop spans 15 amino acids. Germline-derived CDR1 and CDR2 are LGHNA and YSLEER. As DNA, the CDR3 is TGCGCCAGCAGCCCCAGGGAGGGGGTTTCCTACGAGCAGTACTTC. Translating it yields CASSPREGVSYEQYF.

This clonotype was counted many times. The chain employs TRBV5-1 and TRBJ1-3; no definite D call. Trimming shortened V by 2 bases and J by 0 bases, and 12 bases separated the two germline ends. The CDR3 consists of 16 residues. Germline V gives CDR1 SGHRS, CDR2 YFSETQ. CDR3 bases: TGCGCCAGCAGCTTATACGTGGGCCTCTCTGGAAACACCATATATTTT. It yields the protein CASSLYVGLSGNTIYF.

This clonotype has at least ten counts. This chain uses TRBV19 with TRBJ2-7, with 12 bases that match TRBD2. The germline gives CDR1 LNHDA, CDR2 SQIVND (reference sequence). The length of the CDR3 is 14 residues. After removal of 6 bases from V and 2 bases from J, the junction contained 2 bases not matched to a gene. CDR3 sequence reads: CASSRTSGAYEQYF. The CDR3 DNA sequence: TGTGCCAGTAGCCGGACTAGCGGGGCCTACGAGCAGTACTTC.

This clonotype was picked up a small number of times. The chain has TRBV29-1 and TRBJ2-5, with D tentatively TRBD2 (5 bases). Trimming removed 4 bases at V and 0 bases at J, with 18 bases between. Germline V gene lookup returns CDR1 SQVTM and CDR2 ANQGSEA. CDR3 length: 16 residues. CDR3 residues: CSVADPRTGNQETQYF. In DNA form, the CDR3 reads TGCAGCGTTGCCGACCCCCGAACCGGGAACCAAGAGACCCAGTACTTC.

This clonotype turned up a few times. The chain combines TRBV11-3 with TRBJ2-3; 10 nucleotides line up with TRBD1. Germline V gene sequence: CDR1 SGHNT, CDR2 YENEEA. This CDR3 is 17 amino acids long. Trimming at V came to 0 bases and at J to 4 bases, leaving 7 bases not matched to a gene. This chain's CDR3 is CASSLEPWDRGPDTQYF. DNA for the CDR3: TGTGCCAGCAGCTTAGAGCCTTGGGACAGGGGCCCAGATACGCAGTATTTT.

In this sample, this clonotype turned up many times. The chain is built from TRBV12-3 or TRBV12-4 and TRBJ1-5; D not resolved. The CDR3 covers 14 residues. Trimming took off 1 base at V and 2 bases at J, with 6 bases between the two ends. The CDR3 DNA is TGTGCCAGCAGTTTAGGGGCAGGCAATCAGCCCCAGCATTTT. Translated, it gives CASSLGAGNQPQHF.

This clonotype showed up many times. This chain connects TRBV4-2 to TRBJ2-1; 11 positions agree with TRBD2. The germline CDR1 and CDR2 sequences are LGHNA and YNFKEQ. Trimming cost V 3 bases and J 5 bases; bases outside gene matches: 6. This CDR3 is 16 amino acids long. CDR3 nucleotide sequence: TGTGCCAGCAGCCAGGAAACTAGCGGGGGTAACAATGAGCAGTTCTTC. This gives the protein CASSQETSGGNNEQFF.

This clonotype was seen at least ten times. The CDR3 loop reads CASSPDPGRDEKLFF. CDR3 DNA sequence: TGTGCCAGCAGCCCCGATCCCGGGAGGGATGAAAAACTGTTTTTT. J is TRBJ1-4 and V is TRBV5-6; D is undetermined. V was shortened by 4 bases and J by 6 bases, with 16 bases between the two germline ends. The CDR3 extends over 15 amino acids. Germline V gene sequence: CDR1 SGHDT, CDR2 YYEEEE.

This clonotype came up many times. This sequence joins TRBV6-1 and TRBJ2-5; D possibly uses TRBD1 or TRBD2 (5 bases each). The CDR3 extends over 13 amino acids. The germline gives CDR1 MNHNS, CDR2 SASEGT. Trimming took off 8 bases at V and 1 base at J, with 11 bases between the two ends. CDR3 region: CASARGVQETQYF. CDR3 sequence (DNA): TGTGCCAGCGCCAGAGGGGTCCAAGAGACCCAGTACTTC.

This clonotype was seen ten or more times. The rearrangement uses TRBV20-1 and TRBJ2-7, with TRBD2 matching over 7 bases. The CDR3 runs 13 residues. Trimming cost V 1 base and J 7 bases; bases outside gene matches: 7. Germline CDR1 is DFQATT and CDR2 is SNEGSKA (reference sequence). The chain's CDR3 is CSARGAGVGEQYV. In DNA, the CDR3 is TGCAGTGCTAGAGGGGCGGGAGTAGGAGAGCAGTACGTC.

This clonotype was found many times. The chain is built from TRBV28 and TRBJ2-5; possible D gene TRBD1, 6 bases. The V end lost 4 bases, the J end lost 5 bases, and 14 bases lay between the germline ends. CDR1 and CDR2 from the germline V gene are MDHEN and SYDVKM. The CDR3 has 14 amino acids. In nucleotides, the CDR3 is TGTGCCAGCAGTTGGTACAGGGCTAGCGAGACCCAGTACTTC. Its protein product is CASSWYRASETQYF.